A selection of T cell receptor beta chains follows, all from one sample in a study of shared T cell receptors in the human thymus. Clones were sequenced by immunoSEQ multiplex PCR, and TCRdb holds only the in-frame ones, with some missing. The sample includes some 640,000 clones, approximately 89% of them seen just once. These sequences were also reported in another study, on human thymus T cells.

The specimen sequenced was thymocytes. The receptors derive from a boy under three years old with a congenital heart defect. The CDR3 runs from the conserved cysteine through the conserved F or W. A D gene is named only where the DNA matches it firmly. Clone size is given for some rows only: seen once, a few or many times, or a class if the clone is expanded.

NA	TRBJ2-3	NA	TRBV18	TGTGCCAGCTCACCCCAGGGGAGCGTGGTAGATACGCAGTATTTT	CASSPQGSVVDTQYF
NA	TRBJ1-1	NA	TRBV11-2	TGTGCCAGCAGCTTAGTCCCAGGGTTAACTGAAGCTTTCTTT	CASSLVPGLTEAFF
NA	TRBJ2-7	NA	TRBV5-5	TGTGCCAGCAGCTTAAGGGGGAGGGCCAACGAGCAGTACTTC	CASSLRGRANEQYF
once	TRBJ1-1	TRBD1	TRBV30	TGTGCCTGGAGTGTCCCAGGGGGCACTGAAGCTTTCTTT	CAWSVPGGTEAFF
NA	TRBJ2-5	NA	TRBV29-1	TGCAGCGTTGAAGTAGTTCAGAGGTACCAAGAGACCCAGTACTTC	CSVEVVQRYQETQYF
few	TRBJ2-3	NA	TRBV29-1	TGCAGCGTTGAAGATCAATATGGCGTAGTGTTTTTAGGGGGGCAGTATTTT	CSVEDQYGVVFLGGQYF
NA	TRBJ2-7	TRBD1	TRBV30	TGTGCCTGGAGTGACAACAGGGGTTTCGACGAGCAGTACTTC	CAWSDNRGFDEQYF
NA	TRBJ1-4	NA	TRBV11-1	TGTGCCAGCAGGTCCGGACAGTCAACTAATGAAAAACTGTTTTTT	CASRSGQSTNEKLFF
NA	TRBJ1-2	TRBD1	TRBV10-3	TGTGCCATCAGTCTCTCCGGGACAGGGCTTCGTTGGTGGGCCCCATATGGCTACACCTTC	CAISLSGTGLRWWAPYGYTF
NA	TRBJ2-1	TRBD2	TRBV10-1	TGCGCCAGCAGTGAGGGAGTAGCGGGAGTCGGGCAGTTCTTC	CASSEGVAGVGQFF
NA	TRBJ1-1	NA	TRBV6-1	TGTGCCTCGGCCCCCCTCGGGGGGAACACTGAAGCTTTCTTT	CASAPLGGNTEAFF
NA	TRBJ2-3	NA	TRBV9	TGTGCCAGCAGCGTAGATCAGGGAGCGGGTTCCGGCACAGATACGCAGTATTTT	CASSVDQGAGSGTDTQYF
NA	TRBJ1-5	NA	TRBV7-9	TGTGCCAGCAGCTTAAGGGTGGGACAATCGGGTAATCAGCCCCAGCATTTT	CASSLRVGQSGNQPQHF
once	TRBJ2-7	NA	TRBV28	TGTGCCAGCAGTCGAGGAACCACCCTATATTACGAGCAGTACTTC	CASSRGTTLYYEQYF
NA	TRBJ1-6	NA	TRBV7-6	TGTGCCAGCAGCCGCGATCGTAGCTCCCCCCTCCACTTT	CASSRDRSSPLHF
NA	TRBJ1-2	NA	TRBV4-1	TGCGCCAGCAGCCAAGAACGCGTGGCAGGGTTTGGTGGCTACACCTTC	CASSQERVAGFGGYTF
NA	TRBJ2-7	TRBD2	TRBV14	TGTGCCAGCAGCCAAGATGGGGGGGTGAGGTACGAGCAGTACTTC	CASSQDGGVRYEQYF
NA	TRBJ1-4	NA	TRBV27	TGTGCCAGCAGTTTGTTCGCAGATACAACTAATGAAAAACTGTTTTTT	CASSLFADTTNEKLFF
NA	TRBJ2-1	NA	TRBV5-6	TGTGCCAGCAGCTTGGCTAGAAAAGAGGGTTCCTACAATGAGCAGTTCTTC	CASSLARKEGSYNEQFF
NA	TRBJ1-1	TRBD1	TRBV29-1	TGCAGCGTTGAAGAGCGGGAGGGGGCGAACACTGAAGCTTTCTTT	CSVEEREGANTEAFF
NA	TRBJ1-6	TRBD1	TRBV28	TGTGCCAGCAGTTTTAGGGGGCCTCCCCTCCACTTT	CASSFRGPPLHF
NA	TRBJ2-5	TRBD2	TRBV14	TGTGCCAGCAGCACGAGAAGACAGGGATCGACGAGCGGGGGGATCCAAGAGACCCAGTACTTC	CASSTRRQGSTSGGIQETQYF
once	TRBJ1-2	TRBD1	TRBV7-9	TGTGCCAGCAGCCCCCGGGACAGCGGACATAATGGCTACACCTTC	CASSPRDSGHNGYTF
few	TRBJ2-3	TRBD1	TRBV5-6	TGTGCCAGCCGCCGGGACAGGTTTGATGATACGCAGTATTTT	CASRRDRFDDTQYF
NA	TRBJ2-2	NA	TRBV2	TGTGCCAGCAGTGAAGCCACGACGGGGTCGGACACCGGGGAGCTGTTTTTT	CASSEATTGSDTGELFF
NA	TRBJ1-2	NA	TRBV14	TGTGCCAGCAGCCAAGTTTCCCGACAGACCGATGGCTACACCTTC	CASSQVSRQTDGYTF
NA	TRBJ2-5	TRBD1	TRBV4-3	TGCGCCAGCAGCCAAGACGTAACGCAGGGGGTTGTGGCCCAGTACTTC	CASSQDVTQGVVAQYF
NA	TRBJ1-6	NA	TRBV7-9	TGTGCCAGCAGCTTATTGGAGACGGATCCTTCACCCCTCCACTTT	CASSLLETDPSPLHF
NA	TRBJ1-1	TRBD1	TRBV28	TGTGCCAGCAGTACCTGGTCGGACAGGGGGCGAACTGAAGCTTTCTTT	CASSTWSDRGRTEAFF
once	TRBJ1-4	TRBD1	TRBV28	TGTGCCAGCAGAAGGGACAGGAGGGTTAATGAAAAACTGTTTTTT	CASRRDRRVNEKLFF
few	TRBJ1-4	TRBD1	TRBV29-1	TGCAGCGCCGAGGACAGGTGGCGTGAAAAACTGTTTTTT	CSAEDRWREKLFF
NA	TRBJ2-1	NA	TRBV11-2	TGTGCCAGCCAGGGCCCCTATCGCCCCCAGTTCTTC	CASQGPYRPQFF
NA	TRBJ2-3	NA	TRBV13	TGTGCCAGCAGCTTAGAAGTCACGGTCCGATCTAGCACAGATACGCAGTATTTT	CASSLEVTVRSSTDTQYF